These T cell receptor beta chains were read from a single sample in a study of CD8+CD57+ T cells in acquired aplastic anemia. MiXCR was run by TCRdb on the reads, yielding one entry per CDR3 protein. Of about 170,000 distinct CDR3 sequences listed, roughly 48% are singletons. Sequencing used sorted CD4+, CD8+, or CD8+CD57+ T cells (not recorded which) from PBMCs. The receptors were gathered from a human donor with aplastic anemia. The CDR3 runs from the conserved cysteine through the conserved F or W.

v_call cdr3_aa
TRBV15 CATSRQRPNEKLFF
TRBV5-1 CASSSDRGTDTQYF
TRBV20-1 CSARDWQGWSGELFF
TRBV20-1 CSARGRLLANTGELFF
TRBV2 CASSAMDGEAFF
TRBV10-3 CASIDNRVGQPQHF
TRBV6-1 CASRNEGSGANVLTF
TRBV7-2 CASSLAVINRATGVYGYTF
TRBV10-2 CASSAGASYEQYF
TRBV24-1 CATSDPDTRETQYF
TRBV27 CASSVTSERYYEQYF
TRBV6-1 CASSLQGAVSGANVLTF
TRBV2 CASGGRTGELFF
TRBV10-3 CAIRQGTLVYEQYF
TRBV9 CASSPSGQGDGYTF
TRBV7-3 CASRDRGNTEAFF
TRBV9 CASSVEDRVDTEAFF